This T cell receptor (beta chain) derives from a study of T cell changes during pregnancy in multiple sclerosis. Clones were sequenced by immunoSEQ multiplex PCR, and TCRdb holds only the in-frame ones, with some missing. The data contain about 100,000 clones, approximately 90% of them singletons. The sequencing used peripheral blood, collected after pregnancy. The clonotype comes from a female donor with multiple sclerosis, enrolled in a pregnancy study.

CDR3: CASSLGGGYNEQFF. The CDR3 region has the DNA TGTGCCAGTAGTTTGGGGGGAGGGTACAATGAGCAGTTCTTC. V is TRBV19 and J is TRBJ2-1; 7 bases align to TRBD2. CDR1 is LNHDA and CDR2 is SQIVND in the germline V gene (reference sequence). V shed 5 bases, J shed 4 bases, and the junction held 5 bases outside the gene matches. This CDR3 region has 14 residues. Full variable domain (remainder filled in from reference TRBV19 and TRBJ2-1): DGGITQSPKYLFRKEGQNVTLSCEQNLNHDAMYWYRQDPGQGLRLIYYSQIVNDFQKGDIAEGYSVSREKKESFPLTVTSAQKNPTAFYLCASSLGGGYNEQFFGPGTRLTVL.